One and the same sample provided the 5 T cell receptor beta chains below, sequenced in a study of vaccination effects on CD4 cells after COVID-19. Their cognate antigens are unknown. Libraries were prepared by immunoSEQ multiplex PCR; TCRdb keeps only in-frame clonotypes and omits some of them. The sample contains about 20,000 clones, approximately 77% of which appear only once. ViraFEST assay sequencing came after antigen-specific CD4+ T cells were expanded with viral peptide pools. The culture ran for roughly 10 days before CD4+ T cells were isolated. Having tested negative for nucleocapsid antibodies, the vaccine recipients showed no prior SARS-CoV-2 infection. The specimen comprised CD4+ T cells from PBMCs cultured with HCoV-NL63 spike peptides, sampled before COVID-19 vaccination. The receptors come from a human donor who received a COVID-19 vaccine.

This clone was observed a handful of times. The chain has TRBV5-1 and TRBJ1-1; 8 bases align to TRBD1. This CDR3 has 14 residues. V shed 3 bases and J 1 base; nucleotides not matched to a gene: 2. Germline V gene lookup returns CDR1 SGHRS and CDR2 YFSETQ. CDR3 DNA sequence: TGCGCCAGCAGCTCGGGACAGGCGAACACTGAAGCTTTCTTT. It is translated as CASSSGQANTEAFF.

This chain uses TRBV29-1 with TRBJ2-5, with D uncertain. V lost 1 base and J 1 base, leaving 4 bases between the germline ends. CDR1 SQVTM and CDR2 ANQGSEA come from the germline V gene. This CDR3 is built from 12 residues. CDR3 sequence reads: CSVEGSQETQYF. CDR3 nucleotides: TGCAGCGTTGAAGGGTCCCAAGAGACCCAGTACTTC.

CDR3 region: CASGHPMRGGTEAFF. The CDR3 DNA follows: TGTGCCAGCGGCCATCCGATGAGGGGGGGCACTGAAGCTTTCTTT. This rearrangement joins TRBV6-2 or TRBV6-3 to TRBJ1-1; possible D gene TRBD1, 6 bases. This CDR3 is built from 15 residues. The V gene's germline CDR1 is MNHEY and CDR2 SVGEGT. V was clipped by 8 bases and J by 4 bases, with 20 bases between them.

V gene TRBV9 combines with J gene TRBJ2-5, with 7 bases matching TRBD2. From germline, CDR1 is SGDLS and CDR2 YYNGEE. This CDR3 has 13 residues. J lost 8 bases, V lost 3 bases, and 7 bases had no gene match. The DNA for the CDR3 is TGTGCCAGCAGCGGGGCCGGGGAGGGTACCCAGTACTTC. Protein: CASSGAGEGTQYF.

CDR3 region: CASSQEGAGTVEYSPLHF. The CDR3 nucleotides read TGCGCCAGCAGCCAAGAGGGTGCAGGGACAGTGGAATACTCACCCCTCCACTTT. The chain employs TRBV4-1 and TRBJ1-6, with 7 bases fitting TRBD1. V lost 0 bases and J lost 10; bases outside the gene matches: 15. Per the germline V gene, CDR1 is MGHRA and CDR2 is YSYEKL. The CDR3 runs 18 residues.